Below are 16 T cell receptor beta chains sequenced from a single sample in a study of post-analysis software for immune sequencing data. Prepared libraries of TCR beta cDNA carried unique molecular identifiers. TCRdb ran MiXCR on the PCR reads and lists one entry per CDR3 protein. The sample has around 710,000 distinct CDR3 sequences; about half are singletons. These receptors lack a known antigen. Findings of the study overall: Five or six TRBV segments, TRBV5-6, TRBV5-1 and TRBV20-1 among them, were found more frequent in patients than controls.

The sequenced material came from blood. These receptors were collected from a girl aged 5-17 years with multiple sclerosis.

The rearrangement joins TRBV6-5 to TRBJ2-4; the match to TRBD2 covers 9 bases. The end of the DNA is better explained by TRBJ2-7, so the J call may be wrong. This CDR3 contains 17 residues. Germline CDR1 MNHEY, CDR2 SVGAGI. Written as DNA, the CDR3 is TGTGCCAGCAGTTACTCGTTCGGGGGTAGCGGGGGACACGAGCAGTACTTC. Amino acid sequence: CASSYSFGGSGGHEQYF.

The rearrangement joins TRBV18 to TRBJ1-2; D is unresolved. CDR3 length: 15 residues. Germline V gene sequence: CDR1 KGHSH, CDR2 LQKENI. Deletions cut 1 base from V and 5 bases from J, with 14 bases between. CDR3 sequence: CASSPRQDLEYGYTF. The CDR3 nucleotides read TGTGCCAGCTCACCACGGCAGGACTTAGAGTATGGCTACACCTTC.

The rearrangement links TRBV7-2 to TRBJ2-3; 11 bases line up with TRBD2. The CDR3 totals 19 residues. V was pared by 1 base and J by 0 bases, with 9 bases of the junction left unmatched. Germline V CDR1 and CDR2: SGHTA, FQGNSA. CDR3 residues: CASSLVFGTSGTSTDTQYF. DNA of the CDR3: TGTGCCAGCAGCTTAGTGTTTGGGACTAGCGGTACTAGCACAGATACGCAGTATTTT.

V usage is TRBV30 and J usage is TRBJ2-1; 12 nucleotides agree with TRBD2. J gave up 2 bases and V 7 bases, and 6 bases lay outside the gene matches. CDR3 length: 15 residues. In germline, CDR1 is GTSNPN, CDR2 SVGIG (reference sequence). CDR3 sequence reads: CALHLAGGPYNEQFF. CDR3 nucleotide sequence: TGTGCCTTGCACCTAGCGGGAGGGCCCTACAATGAGCAGTTCTTC.

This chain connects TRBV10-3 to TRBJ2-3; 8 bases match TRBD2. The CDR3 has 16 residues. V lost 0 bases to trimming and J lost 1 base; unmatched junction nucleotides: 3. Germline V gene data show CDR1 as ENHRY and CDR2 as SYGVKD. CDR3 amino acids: CAISESYSGGTDTQYF. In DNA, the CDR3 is TGTGCCATCAGTGAGTCCTATAGCGGGGGCACAGATACGCAGTATTTT.

The CDR3 bases are TGTGCCAGCAGCCAAGAGGCAGGGGGGAATGAAAAACTGTTTTTT. It encodes CASSQEAGGNEKLFF. The chain couples TRBV4-2 to TRBJ1-4, with 7 bases aligning to TRBD1. Germline V gene data show CDR1 as LGHNA and CDR2 as YNFKEQ. With 0 bases clipped from V and 5 bases from J, the junction kept 3 bases outside the gene matches. The CDR3 sequence is 15 residues long.

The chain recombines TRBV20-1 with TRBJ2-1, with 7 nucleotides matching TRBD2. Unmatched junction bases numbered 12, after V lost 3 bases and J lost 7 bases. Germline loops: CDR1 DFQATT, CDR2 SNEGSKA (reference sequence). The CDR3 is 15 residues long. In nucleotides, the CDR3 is TGCAGTGCTAGTGTCGGTTGGCGGGAGATGAATGAGCAGTTCTTC. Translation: CSASVGWREMNEQFF.

DNA of the CDR3: TGTGCCAGCAGCCCACCCCGCCTAGGGGACCAAGAGACCCAGTACTTC. Translating gives CASSPPRLGDQETQYF. The chain couples TRBV7-9 to TRBJ2-4; TRBD1 is a possible D gene (5 bases). The J call is doubtful: the DNA matches TRBJ2-5 better. CDR1 SEHNR and CDR2 FQNEAQ come from the germline V gene (reference sequence). CDR3 length equals 16 residues.

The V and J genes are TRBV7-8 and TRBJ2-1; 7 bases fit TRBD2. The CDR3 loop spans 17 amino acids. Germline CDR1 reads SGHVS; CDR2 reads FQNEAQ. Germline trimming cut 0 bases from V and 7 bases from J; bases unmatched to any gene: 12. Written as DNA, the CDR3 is TGTGCCAGCAGCTTAGCGGGGGGGATAGGACTGTGGAATGAGCAGTTCTTC. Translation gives CASSLAGGIGLWNEQFF. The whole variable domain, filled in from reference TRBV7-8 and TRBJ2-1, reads GAGVSQSPRYKVAKRGQDVALRCDPISGHVSLFWYQQALGQGPEFLTYFQNEAQLDKSGLPSDRFFAERPEGSVSTLKIQRTQQEDSAVYLCASSLAGGIGLWNEQFFGPGTRLTVL.

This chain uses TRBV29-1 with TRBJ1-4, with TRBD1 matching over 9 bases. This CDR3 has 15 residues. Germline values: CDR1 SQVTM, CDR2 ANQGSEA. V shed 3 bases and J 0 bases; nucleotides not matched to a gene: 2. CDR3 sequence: CSVEGQGTTNEKLFF. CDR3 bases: TGCAGCGTTGAGGGACAGGGTACAACTAATGAAAAACTGTTTTTT.

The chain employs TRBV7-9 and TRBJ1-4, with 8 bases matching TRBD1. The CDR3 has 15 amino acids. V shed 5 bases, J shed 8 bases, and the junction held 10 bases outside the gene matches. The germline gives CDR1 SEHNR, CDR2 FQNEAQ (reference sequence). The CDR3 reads CASSTWTGLSEKLFF. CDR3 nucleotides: TGTGCCAGCAGCACCTGGACAGGGTTAAGCGAAAAACTGTTTTTT.

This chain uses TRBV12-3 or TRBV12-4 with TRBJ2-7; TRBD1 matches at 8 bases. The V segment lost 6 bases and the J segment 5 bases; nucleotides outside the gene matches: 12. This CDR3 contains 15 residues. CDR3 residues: CASSRKTGVRNEQYF. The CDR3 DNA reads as TGTGCCAGCAGCCGCAAGACAGGGGTGAGGAACGAGCAGTACTTC.

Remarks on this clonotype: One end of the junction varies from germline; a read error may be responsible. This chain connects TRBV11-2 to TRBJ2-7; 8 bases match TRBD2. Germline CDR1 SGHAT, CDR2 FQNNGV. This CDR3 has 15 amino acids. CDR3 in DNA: TGTGCCAGCAGCTTACTAGCGGGCCCCTACAATGAGCGGTACTTC. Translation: CASSLLAGPYNERYF. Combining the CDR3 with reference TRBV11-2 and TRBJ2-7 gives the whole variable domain EAGVAQSPRYKIIEKRQSVAFWCNPISGHATLYWYQQILGQGPKLLIQFQNNGVVDDSQLPKDRFSAERLKGVDSTLKIQPAKLEDSAVYLCASSLLAGPYNERYFGPGTRLTVT.

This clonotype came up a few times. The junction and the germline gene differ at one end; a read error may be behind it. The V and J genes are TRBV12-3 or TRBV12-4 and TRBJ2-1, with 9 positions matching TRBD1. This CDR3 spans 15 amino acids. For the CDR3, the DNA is TGTGCCAGCAGTAAAACAGGGGGCATTTACAATGGGCAGTTCTTC. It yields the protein CASSKTGGIYNGQFF.

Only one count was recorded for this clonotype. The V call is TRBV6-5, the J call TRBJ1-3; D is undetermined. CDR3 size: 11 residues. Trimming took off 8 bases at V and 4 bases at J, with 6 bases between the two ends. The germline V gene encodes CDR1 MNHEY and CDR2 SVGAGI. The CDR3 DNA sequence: TGTGCCAGCTACGGCGGAAACACCATATATTTT. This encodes CASYGGNTIYF.

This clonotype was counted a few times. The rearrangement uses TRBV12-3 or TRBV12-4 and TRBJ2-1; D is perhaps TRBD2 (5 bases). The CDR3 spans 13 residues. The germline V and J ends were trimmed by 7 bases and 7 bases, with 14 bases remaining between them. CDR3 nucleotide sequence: TGTGCCAGCACTTTGGACTCCCTGAATGAGCAGTTCTTC. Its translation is CASTLDSLNEQFF.